This entry lists 28 T cell receptor beta chains sequenced from one sample in a study of blood T cell repertoires in COVID-19. Sequencing used immunoSEQ multiplex PCR; TCRdb keeps in-frame clones, though not all of them. The data contain 250,000 to 300,000 clones, 80% to 85% of them singletons. Input material: peripheral blood. The receptors come from an older woman with active or convalescent COVID-19.

This clone came up once. V usage is TRBV7-2 and J usage is TRBJ2-1; 7 bases align to TRBD2. Germline V CDR1 and CDR2: SGHTA, FQGNSA. Trimming at V came to 2 bases and at J to 0 bases, leaving 4 bases not matched to a gene. This CDR3 region has 16 residues. In nucleotides, the CDR3 is TGTGCCAGCAGCTTAAGCGGGACTAACTCCTACAATGAGCAGTTCTTC. The encoded protein is CASSLSGTNSYNEQFF.

The rearrangement uses TRBV11-2 and TRBJ2-7; maybe TRBD2 (6 bases). Between the trimmed V and J ends, which lost 4 bases and 0 bases, there was a span of 10 bases. The germline V gene has CDR1 SGHAT and CDR2 FQNNGV. There are 14 residues in the CDR3. CDR3 in DNA: TGTGCCAGCAGCTCCCGGGGGTCCTCCTACGAGCAGTACTTC. It codes for CASSSRGSSYEQYF.

The rearrangement uses TRBV27 and TRBJ1-2, with D unclear. V lost 2 bases and J 5 bases, leaving 12 bases between the germline ends. Germline-derived CDR1 and CDR2 are MNHEY and SMNVEV (reference sequence). This CDR3 is built from 14 residues. As DNA, the CDR3 is TGTGCCAGCAGTTTAAACTTACGCTTATATGGCTACACCTTC. This sequence encodes CASSLNLRLYGYTF.

This clone was seen a handful of times. V and J are TRBV7-3 and TRBJ2-2; 8 nucleotides align to TRBD2. The CDR3 sequence is 18 residues long. After removal of 5 bases from V and 1 base from J, the junction contained 12 bases not matched to a gene. Germline loops: CDR1 SGHTA, CDR2 FQGTGA. CDR3: CASSTLPRLALNTGELFF. The CDR3 bases are TGTGCCAGCAGCACCCTCCCCCGACTAGCGTTGAACACCGGGGAGCTGTTTTTT.

V is TRBV6-1 and J is TRBJ2-1; D is possibly TRBD1 (5 bases). The CDR3 totals 14 residues. V dropped 3 bases and J dropped 2 bases, with 8 bases sitting between them. Germline V gene lookup returns CDR1 MNHNS and CDR2 SASEGT. The CDR3 here is CASSEQGPYNEQFF. The DNA for the CDR3 is TGTGCCAGCAGTGAGCAGGGTCCCTACAATGAGCAGTTCTTC.

A few counts support this clone. The rearrangement uses TRBV21-1 and TRBJ2-3; TRBD2, the table's D call, was not compared with the DNA. TRBV21-1 counts as a pseudogene. The CDR3 contains 17 residues. The CDR3 sequence: CASSKEGLAGGTDTQYF. In DNA, the CDR3 is TGTGCCAGCAGCAAAGAGGGGCTAGCGGGGGGTACAGATACGCAGTATTTT.

The CDR3 region has the DNA TGTGCCAGCTCACCACTTGCAAGGGGGAGAGAGACCCAGTACTTC. Translated: CASSPLARGRETQYF. The chain has TRBV18 and TRBJ2-5; D is perhaps TRBD1 (6 bases). This CDR3 spans 15 amino acids. In germline, CDR1 is KGHSH, CDR2 LQKENI. V was trimmed by 1 base and J by 4 bases, leaving 13 bases between them.

The CDR3 region has the DNA TGTGCCAGCCGGGGGTCCAACTACGAGCAGTACTTC. It translates to CASRGSNYEQYF. The chain carries TRBV6-5 and TRBJ2-7; maybe TRBD2 (6 bases). V dropped 8 bases and J dropped 3 bases, with 11 bases sitting between them. The germline V gene encodes CDR1 MNHEY and CDR2 SVGAGI. This CDR3 spans 12 amino acids.

V and J are TRBV5-1 and TRBJ1-6; TRBD1 agrees at 7 bases. Trimming removed 2 bases from V and 7 bases from J; junction bases left unmatched: 6. Germline V gene sequence: CDR1 SGHRS, CDR2 YFSETQ. The CDR3 length is 15 residues. CDR3 sequence (DNA): TGCGCCAGCAGCTTCGGAGGGGGCGAAAATTCACCCCTCCACTTT. Translated, it gives CASSFGGGENSPLHF. Complete variable domain (other parts from reference TRBV5-1 and TRBJ1-6): KAGVTQTPRYLIKTRGQQVTLSCSPISGHRSVSWYQQTPGQGLQFLFEYFSETQRNKGNFPGRFSGRQFSNSRSEMNVSTLELGDSALYLCASSFGGGENSPLHFGNGTRLTVT.

In DNA form, the CDR3 reads TGTGCCAGCAGCTTACTTAGGGGGCGCGACGGGGAGCTGTTTTTT. This translates into CASSLLRGRDGELFF. The chain links TRBV11-2 to TRBJ2-2; 7 nucleotides match TRBD1. The germline CDR1 and CDR2 sequences are SGHAT and FQNNGV. The CDR3 consists of 15 residues. J was trimmed by 7 bases and V by 2 bases; bases with no gene match: 7.

The chain is built from TRBV2 and TRBJ2-1; D possibly corresponds to TRBD2 (6 bases). The CDR3 extends over 13 amino acids. Germline CDR1 is SNHLY and CDR2 is FYNNEI. Trimming shortened V by 5 bases and J by 10 bases, and 15 bases separated the two germline ends. For the CDR3, the DNA is TGTGCCAGCAGTCCCTTACTAGCTCGGGAGCAGTTCTTC. Translated, it gives CASSPLLAREQFF.

V and J are TRBV9 and TRBJ1-2; the D gene is possibly TRBD1 (5 bases). CDR3 size: 14 residues. Germline-derived CDR1 and CDR2 are SGDLS and YYNGEE. V lost 0 bases to trimming and J lost 10 bases, with 16 bases between them. The CDR3 is CASSVESGGRHYTF. CDR3 DNA: TGTGCCAGCAGCGTAGAGTCGGGGGGAAGGCACTACACCTTC.

This clone was picked up a small number of times. CDR3 region: CSVCEHQGPNEKLFF. The CDR3 DNA reads TGCAGCGTCTGTGAGCACCAGGGGCCGAATGAAAAACTGTTTTTT. This chain uses TRBV29-1 with TRBJ1-4, with D perhaps TRBD1 (6 bases). In germline, CDR1 is SQVTM, CDR2 ANQGSEA. The V and J ends lost 6 bases and 5 bases respectively, with 19 bases between them. The CDR3 extends over 15 amino acids.

This clone was recorded only once. The gene calls are TRBV9 and TRBJ1-4; 11 bases align to TRBD1. With 2 bases clipped from V and 7 bases from J, the junction kept 10 bases outside the gene matches. Germline loops: CDR1 SGDLS, CDR2 YYNGEE. The CDR3 is 17 residues long. The CDR3 DNA sequence: TGTGCCAGCAGCGTGGGACAGGGGGGAGGTCTAATTGAAAAACTGTTTTTT. It is translated as CASSVGQGGGLIEKLFF.

This clone was seen once. The chain is built from TRBV19 and TRBJ2-1; the D gene is possibly TRBD2 (6 bases). There are 17 residues in the CDR3. The germline V gene has CDR1 LNHDA and CDR2 SQIVND (reference sequence). The V and J ends lost 0 bases and 7 bases respectively, with 19 bases between them. The DNA for the CDR3 is TGTGCCAGTAGTATAGACCCGGCGGGGAGATGGGTAAATGAGCAGTTCTTC. Its translation is CASSIDPAGRWVNEQFF. The full variable domain, rest sourced from reference TRBV19 and TRBJ2-1, is DGGITQSPKYLFRKEGQNVTLSCEQNLNHDAMYWYRQDPGQGLRLIYYSQIVNDFQKGDIAEGYSVSREKKESFPLTVTSAQKNPTAFYLCASSIDPAGRWVNEQFFGPGTRLTVL.

The J gene is TRBJ1-6, the V gene TRBV27, with 8 positions matching TRBD1. The V gene's germline CDR1 is MNHEY and CDR2 SMNVEV (reference sequence). V lost 2 bases, J lost 6 bases, and 3 bases stayed unmatched. The CDR3 sequence is 15 residues long. In DNA form, the CDR3 reads TGTGCCAGCAGTTTAGACAGGGGAGGTAATTCACCCCTCCACTTT. Residues: CASSLDRGGNSPLHF.

The chain links TRBV4-3 to TRBJ2-1; 10 nucleotides agree with TRBD2. The germline V gene encodes CDR1 LGHNA and CDR2 YSLEER. CDR3 size: 18 residues. V shed 1 base, J shed 3 bases, and the junction held 9 bases outside the gene matches. CDR3: CASSQATPGLAYYNEQFF. The CDR3 bases are TGCGCCAGCAGCCAAGCTACCCCGGGACTAGCGTACTACAATGAGCAGTTCTTC.

V usage is TRBV19 and J usage is TRBJ1-2; perhaps TRBD1 as D (6 bases). The ends were cut back, 6 bases at V and 5 bases at J, with 19 bases in the middle. The CDR3 length is 15 residues. The germline gives CDR1 LNHDA, CDR2 SQIVND (reference sequence). Written as DNA, the CDR3 is TGTGCCAGTAGGACAGGCGAAAATGGACGGTATGGCTACACCTTC. Protein: CASRTGENGRYGYTF.

The gene calls are TRBV7-2 and TRBJ2-3; 11 bases map to TRBD2. CDR1 and CDR2 from the germline V gene are SGHTA and FQGNSA. With V trimmed by 6 bases and J by 5 bases, 13 bases remained unmatched. The CDR3 is made up of 17 amino acids. The DNA of the CDR3 is TGTGCCAGCAGTCGCACCATAGCGGGGGGGCCCCTAGATACGCAGTATTTT. It encodes CASSRTIAGGPLDTQYF. Looking up the rest from reference TRBV7-2 and TRBJ2-3 gives the full variable domain: GAGVSQSPSNKVTEKGKDVELRCDPISGHTALYWYRQSLGQGLEFLIYFQGNSAPDKSGLPSDRFSAERTGGSVSTLTIQRTQQEDSAVYLCASSRTIAGGPLDTQYFGPGTRLTVL.

The V and J genes are TRBV30 and TRBJ2-7; the match to TRBD2 covers 8 bases. J was trimmed by 5 bases and V by 5 bases; bases with no gene match: 8. Germline loops: CDR1 GTSNPN, CDR2 SVGIG (reference sequence). CDR3 length equals 13 residues. CDR3 coding DNA: TGTGCCTGGGCCCGGACTAGCCCCCACGAGCAGTACTTC. Amino acid sequence: CAWARTSPHEQYF.

The V call is TRBV27, the J call TRBJ2-1; 10 nucleotides line up with TRBD1. V gave up 3 bases and J gave up 15 bases; unmatched junction bases: 8. This CDR3 is 13 amino acids long. CDR1 is MNHEY and CDR2 is SMNVEV in the germline V gene (reference sequence). The CDR3 sequence: CASSFSDRGPAFF. The CDR3 coding sequence is TGTGCCAGCAGTTTCTCCGACAGGGGGCCCGCGTTCTTC.

The chain recombines TRBV5-1 with TRBJ2-3; 8 positions match TRBD2. This CDR3 is built from 15 residues. The trim removed 0 bases at V and 6 bases at J, leaving 6 bases unmatched. From germline, CDR1 is SGHRS and CDR2 YFSETQ. The CDR3 sequence: CASSLGSGVADTQYF. CDR3 bases: TGCGCCAGCAGCTTGGGTAGCGGGGTAGCTGATACGCAGTATTTT.

The genes are TRBV5-4 and TRBJ1-1; D call uncertain. The CDR3 is 12 residues long. Germline V lookup: CDR1 SGHNT, CDR2 YYREEE (reference sequence). The V end lost 4 bases, the J end lost 9 bases, and 13 bases lay between the germline ends. The CDR3, as DNA: TGTGCCAGCAGCGCCAACGGGGAGCAAGCTTTCTTT. It yields the protein CASSANGEQAFF.

This clone was observed a handful of times. This chain joins TRBV7-3 and TRBJ2-3; D may be TRBD1 (6 bases). In germline, CDR1 is SGHTA, CDR2 FQGTGA. Trimming took off 3 bases at V and 4 bases at J, with 11 bases between the two ends. The CDR3 spans 14 residues. The CDR3 DNA is TGTGCCAGCAGCTTCGGGGCAGGGGCAGATACGCAGTATTTT. Protein product: CASSFGAGADTQYF. Combining the CDR3 with reference TRBV7-3 and TRBJ2-3 gives the whole variable domain GAGVSQTPSNKVTEKGKYVELRCDPISGHTALYWYRQSLGQGPEFLIYFQGTGAADDSGLPNDRFFAVRPEGSVSTLKIQRTERGDSAVYLCASSFGAGADTQYFGPGTRLTVL.

J is TRBJ1-5 and V is TRBV5-1, with 11 bases aligning to TRBD1. V shed 0 bases, J shed 10 bases, and the junction held 3 bases outside the gene matches. The CDR3 is 14 amino acids. Germline V gene lookup returns CDR1 SGHRS and CDR2 YFSETQ. Here the CDR3 DNA reads TGCGCCAGCAGCTTGGCGGGACAGGGGGAACCCCAGCATTTT. This codes for CASSLAGQGEPQHF.

The rearrangement links TRBV19 to TRBJ1-1, with D unclear. CDR3 length: 14 residues. Deletions cut 5 bases from V and 6 bases from J, with 16 bases between. The germline CDR1 and CDR2 sequences are LNHDA and SQIVND (reference sequence). The CDR3 coding sequence is TGTGCCAGTAGTTTGGGGAGGGCGCGGGCTGAAGCTTTCTTT. It yields the protein CASSLGRARAEAFF.

V usage is TRBV6-5 and J usage is TRBJ1-5; D not resolved. CDR3 length equals 14 residues. The germline CDR1 and CDR2 sequences are MNHEY and SVGAGI. Trimming cost V 2 bases and J 5 bases, with 10 bases left between them. The CDR3 DNA follows: TGTGCCAGCAGTTACGCGCAGGACTATCAGCCCCAGCATTTT. Translating it yields CASSYAQDYQPQHF.

The chain is built from TRBV18 and TRBJ2-1, with 9 positions matching TRBD1. This CDR3 is built from 15 residues. Germline assignment: CDR1 KGHSH and CDR2 LQKENI. J was trimmed by 4 bases and V by 1 base; bases with no gene match: 2. CDR3: CASSPRQGEYNEQFF. In DNA, the CDR3 is TGTGCCAGCTCACCACGACAGGGGGAGTACAATGAGCAGTTCTTC. Looking up the rest from reference TRBV18 and TRBJ2-1 gives the full variable domain: NAGVMQNPRHLVRRRGQEARLRCSPMKGHSHVYWYRQLPEEGLKFMVYLQKENIIDESGMPKERFSAEFPKEGPSILRIQQVVRGDSAAYFCASSPRQGEYNEQFFGPGTRLTVL.